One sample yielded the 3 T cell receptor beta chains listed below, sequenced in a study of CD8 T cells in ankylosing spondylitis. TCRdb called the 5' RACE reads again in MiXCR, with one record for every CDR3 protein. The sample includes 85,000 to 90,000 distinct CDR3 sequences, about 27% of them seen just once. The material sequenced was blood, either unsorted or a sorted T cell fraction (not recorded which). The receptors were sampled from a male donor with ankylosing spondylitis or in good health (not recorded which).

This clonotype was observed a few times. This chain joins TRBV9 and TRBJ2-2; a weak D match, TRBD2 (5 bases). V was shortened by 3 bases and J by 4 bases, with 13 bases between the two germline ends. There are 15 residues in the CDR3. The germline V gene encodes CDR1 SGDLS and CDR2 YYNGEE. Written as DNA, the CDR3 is TGTGCCAGCAGCGCCGACGGTCGGGGCACCGGGGAGCTGTTTTTT. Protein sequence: CASSADGRGTGELFF.

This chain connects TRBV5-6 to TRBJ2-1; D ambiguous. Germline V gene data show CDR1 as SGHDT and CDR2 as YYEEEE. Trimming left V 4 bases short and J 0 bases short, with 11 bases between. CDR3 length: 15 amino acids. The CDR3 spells CASSGSVGSYNEQFF. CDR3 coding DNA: TGTGCCAGCAGCGGATCGGTGGGCTCCTACAATGAGCAGTTCTTC.

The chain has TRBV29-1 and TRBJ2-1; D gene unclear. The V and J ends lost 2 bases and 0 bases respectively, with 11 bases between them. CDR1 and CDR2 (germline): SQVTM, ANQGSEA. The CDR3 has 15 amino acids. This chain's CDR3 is CSVEPPETSYNEQFF. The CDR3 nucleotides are TGCAGCGTTGAACCACCGGAGACCTCCTACAATGAGCAGTTCTTC.